This T cell receptor (beta chain) was captured by sequencing in a study of lymphopenia after photon versus proton radiotherapy. Study results and limitations: After the lymphocyte nadir, photon-treated repertoires showed oligoclonal expansion, especially of CD8+ Temra cells. Post-nadir TCR diversity decline inversely tracked overall survival among those who died. Better survival with proton therapy was suggested as possible, not demonstrated. Relative stability marked proton patients; photon patients lost diversity and naive cells.

Trimming took 1 base from V and 6 from J, leaving 9 bases between them. The CDR3 contains 14 residues. CDR1 and CDR2 from the germline V gene are SGHTA and FQGNSA. Comment on this clone: The target antigen is unknown.

Sequencing was performed with immunoSEQ multiplex PCR; in TCRdb, only in-frame clones are kept and a portion is missing. This sample has fewer than 50,000 clones; about 85% occur once, and the top ten carry over 2%. This receptor was obtained from a man aged 35 to 55 with gastric cancer. Sequenced here: peripheral blood, sampled from a patient treated with photon-based radiotherapy. The chain recombines TRBV7-2 with TRBJ1-4; no clear D gene. The CDR3 nucleotides are TGTGCCAGCAGCTTAGGGGGTAGGGATGAAAAACTGTTTTTT. This encodes CASSLGGRDEKLFF. The full variable domain, its missing parts supplied by reference TRBV7-2 and TRBJ1-4, is GAGVSQSPSNKVTEKGKDVELRCDPISGHTALYWYRQSLGQGLEFLIYFQGNSAPDKSGLPSDRFSAERTGGSVSTLTIQRTQQEDSAVYLCASSLGGRDEKLFFGSGTQLSVL.